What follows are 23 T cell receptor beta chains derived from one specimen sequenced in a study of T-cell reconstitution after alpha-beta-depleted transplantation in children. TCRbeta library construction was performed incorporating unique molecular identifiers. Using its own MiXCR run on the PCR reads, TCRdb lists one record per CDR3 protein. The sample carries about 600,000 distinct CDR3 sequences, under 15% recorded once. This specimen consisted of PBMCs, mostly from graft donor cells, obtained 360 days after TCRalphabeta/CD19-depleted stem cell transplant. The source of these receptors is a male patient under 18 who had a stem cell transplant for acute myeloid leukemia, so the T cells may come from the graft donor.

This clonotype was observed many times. The CDR3 region has the DNA TGCAGTGCTCCCCCCGGGCTAGTTAATATTGGTGAGCAGTTCTTC. This sequence encodes CSAPPGLVNIGEQFF. The J gene is TRBJ2-1, the V gene TRBV20-1; D not certain. Germline loops: CDR1 DFQATT, CDR2 SNEGSKA (reference sequence). This CDR3 region has 15 residues. Deletions cut 5 bases from V and 9 bases from J, with 23 bases between.

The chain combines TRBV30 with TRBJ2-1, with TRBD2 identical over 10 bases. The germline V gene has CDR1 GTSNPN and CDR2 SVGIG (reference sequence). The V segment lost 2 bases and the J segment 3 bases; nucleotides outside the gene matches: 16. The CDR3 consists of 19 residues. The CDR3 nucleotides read TGTGCCTGGAGTCCAACCCGACCGGGACTAGCGACCCTCTACAATGAGCAGTTCTTC. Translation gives CAWSPTRPGLATLYNEQFF.

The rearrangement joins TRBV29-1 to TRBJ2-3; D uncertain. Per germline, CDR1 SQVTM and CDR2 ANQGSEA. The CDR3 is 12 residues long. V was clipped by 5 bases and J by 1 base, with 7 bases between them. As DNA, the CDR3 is TGCAGCGTTCCCGTTGGCACAGATACGCAGTATTTT. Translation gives CSVPVGTDTQYF.

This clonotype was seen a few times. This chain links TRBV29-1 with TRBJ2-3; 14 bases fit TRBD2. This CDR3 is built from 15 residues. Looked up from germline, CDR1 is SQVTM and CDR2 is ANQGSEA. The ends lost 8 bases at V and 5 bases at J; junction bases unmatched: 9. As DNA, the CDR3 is TGCAGCTCGAGACTAGCGGGAGGGCGGGGAGATACGCAGTATTTT. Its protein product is CSSRLAGGRGDTQYF.

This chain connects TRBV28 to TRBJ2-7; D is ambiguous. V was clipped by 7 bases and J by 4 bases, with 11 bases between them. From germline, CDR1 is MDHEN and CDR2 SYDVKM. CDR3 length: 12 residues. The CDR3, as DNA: TGTGCCAGCACCGCCGCTGGTTACGAGCAGTACTTC. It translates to CASTAAGYEQYF.

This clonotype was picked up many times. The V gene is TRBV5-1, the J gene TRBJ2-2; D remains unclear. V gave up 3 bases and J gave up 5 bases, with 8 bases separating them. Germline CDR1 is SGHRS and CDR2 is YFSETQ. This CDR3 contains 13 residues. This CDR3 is CASSSIVTGELFF. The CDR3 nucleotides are TGCGCCAGCAGCTCTATTGTGACCGGGGAGCTGTTTTTT.

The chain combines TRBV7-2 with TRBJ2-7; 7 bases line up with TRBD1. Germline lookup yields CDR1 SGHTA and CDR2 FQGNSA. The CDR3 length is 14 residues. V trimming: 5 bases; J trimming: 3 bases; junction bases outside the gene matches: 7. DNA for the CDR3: TGTGCCAGCAGCCCTAGGCCAGGGGGCTACGAGCAGTACTTC. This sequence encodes CASSPRPGGYEQYF.

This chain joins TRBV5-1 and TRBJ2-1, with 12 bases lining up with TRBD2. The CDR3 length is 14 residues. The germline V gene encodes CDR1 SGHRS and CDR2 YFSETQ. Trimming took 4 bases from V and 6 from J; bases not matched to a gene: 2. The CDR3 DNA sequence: TGCGCCAGCAGCACTAGCGGGAGGCTCAATGAGCAGTTCTTC. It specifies CASSTSGRLNEQFF.

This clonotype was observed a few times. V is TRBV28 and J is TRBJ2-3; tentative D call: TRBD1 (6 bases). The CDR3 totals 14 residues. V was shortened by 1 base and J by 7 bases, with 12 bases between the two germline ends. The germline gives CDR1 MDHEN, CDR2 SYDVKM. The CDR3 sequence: CASSLSHRVNTQYF. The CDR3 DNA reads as TGTGCCAGCAGTTTATCGCACAGGGTTAATACGCAGTATTTT.

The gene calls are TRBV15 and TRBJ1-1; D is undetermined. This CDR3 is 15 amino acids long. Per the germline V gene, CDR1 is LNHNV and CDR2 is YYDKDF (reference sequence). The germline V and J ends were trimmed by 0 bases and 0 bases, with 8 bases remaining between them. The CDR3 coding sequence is TGTGCCACCAGCAGAGAATTACTTCTGAACACTGAAGCTTTCTTT. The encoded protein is CATSRELLLNTEAFF.

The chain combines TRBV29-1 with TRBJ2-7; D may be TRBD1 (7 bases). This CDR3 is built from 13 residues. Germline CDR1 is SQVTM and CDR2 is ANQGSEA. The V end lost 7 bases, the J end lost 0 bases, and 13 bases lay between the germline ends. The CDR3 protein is CSAGGTASYEQYF. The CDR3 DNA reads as TGCAGCGCGGGCGGGACAGCCTCCTACGAGCAGTACTTC.

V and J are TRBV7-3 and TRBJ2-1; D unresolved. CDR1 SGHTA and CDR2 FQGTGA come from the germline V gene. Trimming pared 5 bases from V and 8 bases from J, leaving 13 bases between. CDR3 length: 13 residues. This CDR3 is CASSPPGSYEQFF. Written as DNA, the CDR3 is TGTGCCAGCAGCCCTCCGGGCAGCTATGAGCAGTTCTTC.

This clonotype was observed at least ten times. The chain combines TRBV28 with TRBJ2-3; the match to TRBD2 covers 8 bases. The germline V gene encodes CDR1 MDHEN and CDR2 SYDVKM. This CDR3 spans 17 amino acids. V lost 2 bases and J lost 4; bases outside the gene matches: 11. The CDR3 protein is CASSLLGQTSDPDTQYF. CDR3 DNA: TGTGCCAGCAGTTTACTAGGCCAGACTAGCGACCCAGATACGCAGTATTTT.

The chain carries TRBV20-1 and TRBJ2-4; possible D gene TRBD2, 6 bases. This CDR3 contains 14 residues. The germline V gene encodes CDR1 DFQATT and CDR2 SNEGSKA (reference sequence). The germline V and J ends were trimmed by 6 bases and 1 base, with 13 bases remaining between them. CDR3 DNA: TGCAGTGCCTATGGGACTCAGGCCAAAAACATTCAGTACTTC. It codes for CSAYGTQAKNIQYF.

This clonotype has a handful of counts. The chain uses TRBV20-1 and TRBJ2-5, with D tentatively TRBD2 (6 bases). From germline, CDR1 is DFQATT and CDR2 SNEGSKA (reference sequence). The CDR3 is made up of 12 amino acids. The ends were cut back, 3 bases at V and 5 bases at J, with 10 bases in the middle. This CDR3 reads CSAREGWETQYF. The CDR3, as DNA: TGCAGTGCTAGGGAGGGATGGGAGACCCAGTACTTC.

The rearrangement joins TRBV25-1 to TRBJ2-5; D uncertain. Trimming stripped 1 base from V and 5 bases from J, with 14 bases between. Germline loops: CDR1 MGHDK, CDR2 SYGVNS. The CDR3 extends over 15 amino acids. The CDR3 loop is CASSELRALWETQYF. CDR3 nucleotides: TGTGCCAGCAGTGAATTACGAGCGTTGTGGGAGACCCAGTACTTC. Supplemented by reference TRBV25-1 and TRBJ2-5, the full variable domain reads EADIYQTPRYLVIGTGKKITLECSQTMGHDKMYWYQQDPGMELHLIHYSYGVNSTEKGDLSSESTVSRIRTEHFPLTLESARPSHTSQYLCASSELRALWETQYFGPGTRLLVL.

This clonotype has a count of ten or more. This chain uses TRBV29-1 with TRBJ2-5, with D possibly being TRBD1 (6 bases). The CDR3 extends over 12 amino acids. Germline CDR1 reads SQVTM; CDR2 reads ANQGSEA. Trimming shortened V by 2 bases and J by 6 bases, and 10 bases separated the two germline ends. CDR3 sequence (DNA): TGCAGCGTTGAACAGGGGCGAAAGACCCAGTACTTC. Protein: CSVEQGRKTQYF.

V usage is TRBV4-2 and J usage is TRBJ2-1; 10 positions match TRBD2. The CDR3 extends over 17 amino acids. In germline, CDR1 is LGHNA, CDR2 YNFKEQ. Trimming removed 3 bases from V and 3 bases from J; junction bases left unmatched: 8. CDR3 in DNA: TGTGCCAGCAGCCATCCCCGGACTAGCGGTTTCTACAATGAGCAGTTCTTC. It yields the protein CASSHPRTSGFYNEQFF.

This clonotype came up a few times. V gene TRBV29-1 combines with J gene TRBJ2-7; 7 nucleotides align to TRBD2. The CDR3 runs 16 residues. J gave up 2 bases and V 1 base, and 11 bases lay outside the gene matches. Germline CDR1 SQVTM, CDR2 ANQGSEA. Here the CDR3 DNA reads TGCAGCGTTGAAGGCCCCTCCCCTAGCGGCCCCTACGAGCAGTACTTC. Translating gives CSVEGPSPSGPYEQYF.

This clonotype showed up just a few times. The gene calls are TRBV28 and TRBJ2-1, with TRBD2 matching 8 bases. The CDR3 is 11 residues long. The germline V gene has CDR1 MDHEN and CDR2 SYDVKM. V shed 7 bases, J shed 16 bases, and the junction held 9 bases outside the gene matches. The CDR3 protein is CASTAGLAQFF. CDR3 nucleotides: TGTGCCAGCACGGCAGGACTAGCACAATTCTTC.

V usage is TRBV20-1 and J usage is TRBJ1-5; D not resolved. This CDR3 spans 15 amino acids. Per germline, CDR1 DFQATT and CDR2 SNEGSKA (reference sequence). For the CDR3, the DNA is TGCAGCGTCAAAAGTAGACCAGCCGTCAATCAGCCCCAGCATTTT. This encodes CSVKSRPAVNQPQHF.

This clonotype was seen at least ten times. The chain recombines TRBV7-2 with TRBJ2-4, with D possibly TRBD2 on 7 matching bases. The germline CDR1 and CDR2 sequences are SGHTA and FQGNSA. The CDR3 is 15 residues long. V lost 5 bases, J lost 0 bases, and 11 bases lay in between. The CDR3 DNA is TGTGCCAGCAGCCCAAGGGGGGGAGCCAAAAACATTCAGTACTTC. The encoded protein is CASSPRGGAKNIQYF.

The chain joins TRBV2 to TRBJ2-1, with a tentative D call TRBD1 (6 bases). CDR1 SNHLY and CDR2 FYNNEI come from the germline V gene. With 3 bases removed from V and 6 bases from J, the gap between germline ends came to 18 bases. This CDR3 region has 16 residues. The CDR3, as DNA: TGTGCCAGCAGTGAGCCAGGGGACCCCAGGGGCAATGAGCAGTTCTTC. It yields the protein CASSEPGDPRGNEQFF.